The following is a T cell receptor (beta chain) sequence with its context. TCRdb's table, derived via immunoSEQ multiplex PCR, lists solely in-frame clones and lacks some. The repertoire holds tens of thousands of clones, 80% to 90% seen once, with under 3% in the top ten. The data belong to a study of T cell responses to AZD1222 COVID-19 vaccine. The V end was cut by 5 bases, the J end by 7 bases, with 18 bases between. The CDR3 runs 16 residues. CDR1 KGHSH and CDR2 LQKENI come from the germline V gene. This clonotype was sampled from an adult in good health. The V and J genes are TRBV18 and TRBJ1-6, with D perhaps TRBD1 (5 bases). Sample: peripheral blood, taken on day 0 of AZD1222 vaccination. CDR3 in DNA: TGTGCCAGCTCAACGGGGACGGAGACTGTAAATTCACCCCTCCACTTT. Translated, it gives CASSTGTETVNSPLHF.